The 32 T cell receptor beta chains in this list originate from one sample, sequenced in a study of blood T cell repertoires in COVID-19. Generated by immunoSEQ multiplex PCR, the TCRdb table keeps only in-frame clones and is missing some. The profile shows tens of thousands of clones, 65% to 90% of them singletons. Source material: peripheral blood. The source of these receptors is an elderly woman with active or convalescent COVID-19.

Written as DNA, the CDR3 is TGTGCCAGCAGTACGGGACACCCCGATCAGCCCCAGCATTTT. This gives the protein CASSTGHPDQPQHF. This sequence joins TRBV6-6 and TRBJ1-5; D is possibly TRBD1 (6 bases). This CDR3 has 14 amino acids. Germline assignment: CDR1 MNHNY and CDR2 SVGAGI (reference sequence). Trimming removed 5 bases from V and 5 bases from J, with 13 bases in between.

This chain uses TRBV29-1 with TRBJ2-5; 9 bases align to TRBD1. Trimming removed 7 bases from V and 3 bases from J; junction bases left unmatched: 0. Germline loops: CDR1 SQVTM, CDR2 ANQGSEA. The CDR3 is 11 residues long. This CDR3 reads CSGDREETQYF. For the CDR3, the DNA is TGCAGCGGGGACAGGGAAGAGACCCAGTACTTC.

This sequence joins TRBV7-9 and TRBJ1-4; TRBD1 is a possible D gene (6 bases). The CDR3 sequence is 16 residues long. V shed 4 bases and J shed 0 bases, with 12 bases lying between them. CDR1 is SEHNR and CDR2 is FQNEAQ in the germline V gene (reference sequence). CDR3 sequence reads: CASSSRGVATNEKLFF. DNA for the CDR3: TGTGCCAGCAGCTCCAGGGGCGTTGCAACTAATGAAAAACTGTTTTTT.

The CDR3 loop is CASSQDRAAPLHF. The CDR3 DNA reads TGTGCCAGCAGCCAAGACAGGGCTGCACCCCTCCACTTT. V usage is TRBV7-9 and J usage is TRBJ1-6; 7 bases are a match to TRBD1. Germline loops: CDR1 SEHNR, CDR2 FQNEAQ (reference sequence). CDR3 length: 13 residues. V lost 5 bases to trimming and J lost 11 bases; unmatched junction nucleotides: 6.

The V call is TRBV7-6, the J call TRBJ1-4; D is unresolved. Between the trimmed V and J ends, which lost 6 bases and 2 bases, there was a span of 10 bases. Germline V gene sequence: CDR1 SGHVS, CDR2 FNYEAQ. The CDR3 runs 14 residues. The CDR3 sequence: CASRGLETNEKLFF. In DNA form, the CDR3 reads TGTGCCAGCAGGGGTTTGGAGACTAATGAAAAACTGTTTTTT. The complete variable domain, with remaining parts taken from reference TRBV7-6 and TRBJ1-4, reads GAGVSQSPRYKVTKRGQDVALRCDPISGHVSLYWYRQALGQGPEFLTYFNYEAQQDKSGLPNDRFSAERPEGSISTLTIQRTEQRDSAMYRCASRGLETNEKLFFGSGTQLSVL.

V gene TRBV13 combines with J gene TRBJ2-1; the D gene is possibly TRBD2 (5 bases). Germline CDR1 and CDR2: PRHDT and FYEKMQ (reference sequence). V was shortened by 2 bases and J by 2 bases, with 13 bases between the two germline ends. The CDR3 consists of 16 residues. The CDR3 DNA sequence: TGTGCCAGCAGCTTAAACATAGGAGGTCCCTACAATGAGCAGTTCTTC. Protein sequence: CASSLNIGGPYNEQFF.

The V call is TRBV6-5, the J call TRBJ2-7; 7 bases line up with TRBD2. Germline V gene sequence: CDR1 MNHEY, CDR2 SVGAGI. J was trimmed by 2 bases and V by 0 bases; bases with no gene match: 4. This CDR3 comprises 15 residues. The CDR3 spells CASSYSRESPYEQYF. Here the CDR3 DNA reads TGTGCCAGCAGTTACTCGCGGGAGTCTCCCTACGAGCAGTACTTC.

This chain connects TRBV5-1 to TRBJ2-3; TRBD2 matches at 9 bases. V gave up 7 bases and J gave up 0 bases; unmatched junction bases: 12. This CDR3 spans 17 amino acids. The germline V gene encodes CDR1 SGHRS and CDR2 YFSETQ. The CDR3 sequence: CASAAGGKKTSTDTQYF. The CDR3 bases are TGCGCCAGCGCGGCGGGGGGGAAAAAAACTAGCACAGATACGCAGTATTTT.

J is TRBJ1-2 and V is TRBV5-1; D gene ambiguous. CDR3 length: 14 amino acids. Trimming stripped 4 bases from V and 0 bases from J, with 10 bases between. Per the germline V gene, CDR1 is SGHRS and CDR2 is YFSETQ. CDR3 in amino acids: CASSGSTTNYGYTF. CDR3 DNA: TGCGCCAGCAGCGGGAGTACCACTAACTATGGCTACACCTTC.

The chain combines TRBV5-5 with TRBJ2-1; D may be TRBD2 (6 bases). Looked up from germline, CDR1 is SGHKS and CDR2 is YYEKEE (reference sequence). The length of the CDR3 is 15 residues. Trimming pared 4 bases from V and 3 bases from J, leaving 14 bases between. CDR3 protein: CASSRDGRDYNEQFF. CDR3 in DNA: TGTGCCAGCAGCCGAGACGGGCGGGACTACAATGAGCAGTTCTTC.

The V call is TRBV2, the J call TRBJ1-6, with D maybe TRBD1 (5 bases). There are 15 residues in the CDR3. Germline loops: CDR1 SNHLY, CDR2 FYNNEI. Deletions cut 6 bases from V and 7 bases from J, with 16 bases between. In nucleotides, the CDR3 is TGTGCCAGCAGGGAGGGCAGGGCGTCCAATTCACCCCTCCACTTT. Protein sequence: CASREGRASNSPLHF. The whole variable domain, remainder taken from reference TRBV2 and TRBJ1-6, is EPEVTQTPSHQVTQMGQEVILRCVPISNHLYFYWYRQILGQKVEFLVSFYNNEISEKSEIFDDQFSVERPDGSNFTLKIRSTKLEDSAMYFCASREGRASNSPLHFGNGTRLTVT.

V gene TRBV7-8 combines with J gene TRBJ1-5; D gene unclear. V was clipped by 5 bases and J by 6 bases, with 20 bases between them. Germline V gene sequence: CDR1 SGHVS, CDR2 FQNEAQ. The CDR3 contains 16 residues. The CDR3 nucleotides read TGTGCCAGCAGCACCCAAACAGCTTCCCTGGCTCAGCCCCAGCATTTT. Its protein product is CASSTQTASLAQPQHF.

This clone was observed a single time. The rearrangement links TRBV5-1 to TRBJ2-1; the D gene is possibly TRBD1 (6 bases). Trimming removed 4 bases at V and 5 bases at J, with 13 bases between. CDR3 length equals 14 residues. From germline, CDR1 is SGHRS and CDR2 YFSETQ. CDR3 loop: CASSEGDKHNEQFF. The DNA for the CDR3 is TGCGCCAGCAGCGAAGGGGACAAGCACAATGAGCAGTTCTTC.

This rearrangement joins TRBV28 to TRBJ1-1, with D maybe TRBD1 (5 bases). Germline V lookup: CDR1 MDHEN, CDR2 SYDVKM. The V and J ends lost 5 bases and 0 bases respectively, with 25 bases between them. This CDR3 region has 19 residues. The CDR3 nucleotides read TGTGCCAGCAGTCCCCGGAGGGACCAATTTGTGTTCATGAACACTGAAGCTTTCTTT. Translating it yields CASSPRRDQFVFMNTEAFF.

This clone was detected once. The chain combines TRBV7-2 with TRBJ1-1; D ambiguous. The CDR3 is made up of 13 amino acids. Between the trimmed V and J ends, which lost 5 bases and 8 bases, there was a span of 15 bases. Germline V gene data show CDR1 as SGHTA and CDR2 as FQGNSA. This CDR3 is CASSPFPVPEAFF. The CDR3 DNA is TGTGCCAGCAGCCCTTTTCCGGTGCCAGAAGCTTTCTTT. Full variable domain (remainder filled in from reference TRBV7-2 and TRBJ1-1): GAGVSQSPSNKVTEKGKDVELRCDPISGHTALYWYRQSLGQGLEFLIYFQGNSAPDKSGLPSDRFSAERTGGSVSTLTIQRTQQEDSAVYLCASSPFPVPEAFFGQGTRLTVV.

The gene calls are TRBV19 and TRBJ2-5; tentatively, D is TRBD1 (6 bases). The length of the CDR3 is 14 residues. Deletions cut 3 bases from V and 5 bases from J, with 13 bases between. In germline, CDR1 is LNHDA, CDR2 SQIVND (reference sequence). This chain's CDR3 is CASSMGAAWETQYF. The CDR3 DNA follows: TGTGCCAGTAGTATGGGGGCGGCATGGGAGACCCAGTACTTC.

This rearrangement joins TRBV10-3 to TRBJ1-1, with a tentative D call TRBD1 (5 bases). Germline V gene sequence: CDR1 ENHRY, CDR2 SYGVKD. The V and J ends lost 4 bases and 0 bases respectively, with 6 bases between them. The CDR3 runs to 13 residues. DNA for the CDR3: TGTGCCATCAGTGGACAGATGAACACTGAAGCTTTCTTT. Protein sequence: CAISGQMNTEAFF.

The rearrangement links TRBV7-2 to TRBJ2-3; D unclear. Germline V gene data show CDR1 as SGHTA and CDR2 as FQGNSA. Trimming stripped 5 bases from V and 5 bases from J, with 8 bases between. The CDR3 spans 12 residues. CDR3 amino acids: CASSPSLDTQYF. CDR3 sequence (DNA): TGTGCCAGCAGCCCCTCCCTAGATACGCAGTATTTT.

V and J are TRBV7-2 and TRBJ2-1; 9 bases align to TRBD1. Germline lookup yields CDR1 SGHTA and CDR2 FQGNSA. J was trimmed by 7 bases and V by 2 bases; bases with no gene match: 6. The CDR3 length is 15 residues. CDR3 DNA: TGTGCCAGCAGCTTATGGGACAGGGATTCGAATGAGCAGTTCTTC. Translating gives CASSLWDRDSNEQFF.

CDR3 sequence: CASSQPPVATQYF. CDR3 nucleotide sequence: TGTGCCAGCAGCCAACCACCCGTGGCGACCCAGTACTTC. The genes are TRBV7-3 and TRBJ2-5; D is ambiguous. V dropped 5 bases and J dropped 7 bases, with 14 bases sitting between them. Looked up from germline, CDR1 is SGHTA and CDR2 is FQGTGA. CDR3 length: 13 amino acids.

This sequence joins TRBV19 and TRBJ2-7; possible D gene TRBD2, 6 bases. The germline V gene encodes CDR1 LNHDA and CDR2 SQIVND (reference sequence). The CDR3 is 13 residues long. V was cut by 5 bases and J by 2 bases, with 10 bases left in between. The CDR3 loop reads CASSSGGTYEQYF. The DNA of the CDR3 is TGTGCCAGTAGTTCTGGCGGGACCTACGAGCAGTACTTC.

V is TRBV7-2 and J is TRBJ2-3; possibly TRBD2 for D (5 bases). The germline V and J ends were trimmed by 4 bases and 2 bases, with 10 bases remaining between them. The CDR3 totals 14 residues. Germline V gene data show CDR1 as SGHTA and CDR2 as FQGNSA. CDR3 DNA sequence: TGTGCCAGCAGCTCGCGACTACCCACAGATACGCAGTATTTT. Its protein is CASSSRLPTDTQYF.

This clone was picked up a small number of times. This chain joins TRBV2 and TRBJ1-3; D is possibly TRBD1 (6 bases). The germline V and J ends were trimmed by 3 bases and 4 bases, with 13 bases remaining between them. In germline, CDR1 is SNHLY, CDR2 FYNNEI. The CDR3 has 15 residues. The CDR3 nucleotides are TGTGCCAGCAGTGAGTTAAGCAGGGGAGGAAACACCATATATTTT. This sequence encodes CASSELSRGGNTIYF.

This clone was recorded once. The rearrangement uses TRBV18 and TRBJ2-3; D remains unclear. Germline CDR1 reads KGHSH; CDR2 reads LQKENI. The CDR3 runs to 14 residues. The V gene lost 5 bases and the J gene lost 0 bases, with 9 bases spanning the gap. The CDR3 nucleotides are TGTGCCAGCTCAAGATACAGTAGCACAGATACGCAGTATTTT. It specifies CASSRYSSTDTQYF.

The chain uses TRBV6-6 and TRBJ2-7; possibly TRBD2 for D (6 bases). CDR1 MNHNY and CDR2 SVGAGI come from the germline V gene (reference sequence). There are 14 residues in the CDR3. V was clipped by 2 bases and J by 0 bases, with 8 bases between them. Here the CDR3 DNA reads TGTGCCAGCAGTTACGGGGGGACCTCCTACGAGCAGTACTTC. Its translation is CASSYGGTSYEQYF.

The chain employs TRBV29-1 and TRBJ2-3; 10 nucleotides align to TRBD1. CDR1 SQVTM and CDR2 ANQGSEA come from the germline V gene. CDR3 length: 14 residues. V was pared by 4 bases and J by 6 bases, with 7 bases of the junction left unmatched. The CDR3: CSVVRDRGSDTQYF. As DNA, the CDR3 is TGCAGCGTTGTTCGGGACAGGGGATCGGATACGCAGTATTTT.

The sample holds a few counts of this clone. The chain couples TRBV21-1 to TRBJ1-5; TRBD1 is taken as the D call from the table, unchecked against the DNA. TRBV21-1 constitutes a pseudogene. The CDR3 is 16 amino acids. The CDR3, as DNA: TGTGCCAGCAGCAAGGGCACAGGATATAGCAATCAGCCCCAGCATTTT. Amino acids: CASSKGTGYSNQPQHF.

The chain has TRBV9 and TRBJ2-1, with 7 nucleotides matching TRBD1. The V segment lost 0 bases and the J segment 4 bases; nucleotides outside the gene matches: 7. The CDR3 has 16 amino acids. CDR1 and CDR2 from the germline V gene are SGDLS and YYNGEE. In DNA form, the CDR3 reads TGTGCCAGCAGCGTAGACGAGACAGGGTGGTACAATGAGCAGTTCTTC. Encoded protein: CASSVDETGWYNEQFF.

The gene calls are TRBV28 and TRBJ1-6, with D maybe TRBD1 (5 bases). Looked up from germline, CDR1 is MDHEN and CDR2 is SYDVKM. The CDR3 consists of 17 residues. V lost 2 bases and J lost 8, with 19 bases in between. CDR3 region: CASSLPLEGKGYSPLHF. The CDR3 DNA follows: TGTGCCAGCAGTTTACCCTTGGAGGGTAAGGGGTATTCACCCCTCCACTTT.

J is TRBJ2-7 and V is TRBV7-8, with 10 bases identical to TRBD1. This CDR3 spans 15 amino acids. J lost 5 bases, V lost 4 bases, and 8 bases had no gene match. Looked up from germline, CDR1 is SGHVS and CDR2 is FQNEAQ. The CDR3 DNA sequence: TGTGCCAGCAGCTACTCCGGGACAGGGGTAGACGAGCAGTACTTC. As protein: CASSYSGTGVDEQYF.

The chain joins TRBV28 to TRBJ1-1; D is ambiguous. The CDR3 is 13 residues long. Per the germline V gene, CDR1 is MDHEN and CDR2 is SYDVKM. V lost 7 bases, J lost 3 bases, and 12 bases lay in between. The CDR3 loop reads CASTLGSYTEAFF. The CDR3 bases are TGTGCCAGCACCTTGGGCAGCTACACTGAAGCTTTCTTT.

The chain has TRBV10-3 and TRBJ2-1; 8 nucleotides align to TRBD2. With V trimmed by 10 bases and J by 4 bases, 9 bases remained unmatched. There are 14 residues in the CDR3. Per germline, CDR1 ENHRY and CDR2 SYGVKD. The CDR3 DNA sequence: TGTGCCACCGTATATAGCGGGGTATACAATGAGCAGTTCTTC. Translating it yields CATVYSGVYNEQFF.